This T cell receptor (beta chain) was captured by sequencing in a study of T cell repertoires in cytomegalovirus infection. Study overall: The public TCR beta signatures pointed to both CMV infection and matching HLA type.

V lost 2 bases to trimming and J lost 7 bases, with 14 bases between them. Germline CDR1 and CDR2: SEHNR and FQNEAQ (reference sequence). This CDR3 region has 14 residues. A single record per CDR3 protein comes from TCRdb applying MiXCR to the reads. The table has roughly 200,000 distinct CDR3 sequences, less than 9.5% seen once. Ten or more counts support this clonotype. The TCR originated in a human donor in good health (CMV status not recorded). Some clones in this sample may be carry-over from other donors' samples. The chain couples TRBV7-9 to TRBJ1-1; no firm D call. Sequenced material: PBMCs. DNA of the CDR3: TGTGCCAGCAGCTTAACATCGAGTTGGATTGAAGCTTTCTTT. It encodes CASSLTSSWIEAFF.